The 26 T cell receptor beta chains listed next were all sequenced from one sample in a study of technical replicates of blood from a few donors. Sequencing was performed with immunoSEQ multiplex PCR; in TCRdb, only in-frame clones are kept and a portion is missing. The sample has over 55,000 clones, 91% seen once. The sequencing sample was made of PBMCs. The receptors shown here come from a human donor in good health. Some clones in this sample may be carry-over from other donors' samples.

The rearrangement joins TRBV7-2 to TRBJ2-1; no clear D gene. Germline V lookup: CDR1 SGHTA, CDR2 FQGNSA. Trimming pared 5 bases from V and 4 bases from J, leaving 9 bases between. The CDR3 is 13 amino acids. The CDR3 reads CASSPYLYNEQFF. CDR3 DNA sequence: TGTGCCAGCAGCCCCTACCTGTACAATGAGCAGTTCTTC.

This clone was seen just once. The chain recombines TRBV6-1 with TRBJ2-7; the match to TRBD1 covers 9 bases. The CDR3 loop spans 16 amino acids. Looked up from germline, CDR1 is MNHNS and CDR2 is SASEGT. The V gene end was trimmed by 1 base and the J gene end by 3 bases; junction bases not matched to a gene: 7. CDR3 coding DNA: TGTGCCAGCAGTGAAGGTTCCGGGACAGGGTACTACGAGCAGTACTTC. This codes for CASSEGSGTGYYEQYF.

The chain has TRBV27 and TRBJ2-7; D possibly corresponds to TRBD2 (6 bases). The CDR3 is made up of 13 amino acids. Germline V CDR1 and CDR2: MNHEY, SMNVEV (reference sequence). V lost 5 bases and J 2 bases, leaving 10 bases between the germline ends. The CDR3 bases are TGTGCCAGCAGTAGGGCGGGACCCTACGAGCAGTACTTC. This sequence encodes CASSRAGPYEQYF.

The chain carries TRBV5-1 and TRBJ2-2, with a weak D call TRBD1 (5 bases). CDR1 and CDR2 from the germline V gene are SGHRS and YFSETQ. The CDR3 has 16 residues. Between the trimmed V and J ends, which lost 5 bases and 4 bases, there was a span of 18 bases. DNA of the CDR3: TGCGCCAGCAGTTCAGGGTTAAGTCAAGGCACCGGGGAGCTGTTTTTT. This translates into CASSSGLSQGTGELFF.

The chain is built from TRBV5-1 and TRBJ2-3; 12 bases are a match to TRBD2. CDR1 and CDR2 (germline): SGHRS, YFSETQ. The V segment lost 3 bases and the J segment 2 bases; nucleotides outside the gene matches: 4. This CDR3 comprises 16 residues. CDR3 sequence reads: CASSSGLAGPTDTQYF. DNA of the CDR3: TGCGCCAGCAGCTCTGGACTAGCGGGGCCCACAGATACGCAGTATTTT.

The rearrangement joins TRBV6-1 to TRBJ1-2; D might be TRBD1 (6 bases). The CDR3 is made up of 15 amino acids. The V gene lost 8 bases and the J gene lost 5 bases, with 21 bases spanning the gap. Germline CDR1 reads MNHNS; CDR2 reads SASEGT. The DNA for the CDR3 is TGTGCCAGCCGAACAGGGTCCGGGGGGCGGTATGGCTACACCTTC. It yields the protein CASRTGSGGRYGYTF.

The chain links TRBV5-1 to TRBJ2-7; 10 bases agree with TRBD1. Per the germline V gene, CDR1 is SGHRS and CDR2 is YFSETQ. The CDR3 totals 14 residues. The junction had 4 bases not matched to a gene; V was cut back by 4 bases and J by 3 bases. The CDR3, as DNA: TGCGCCAGCAGCGGAGACAGGGGGCGCTACGAGCAGTACTTC. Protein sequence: CASSGDRGRYEQYF.

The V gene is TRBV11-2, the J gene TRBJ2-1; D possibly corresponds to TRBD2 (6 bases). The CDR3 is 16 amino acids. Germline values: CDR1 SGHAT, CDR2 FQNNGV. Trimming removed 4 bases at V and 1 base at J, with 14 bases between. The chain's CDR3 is CASSSTSALSYNEQFF. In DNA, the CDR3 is TGTGCCAGCAGCTCGACTAGTGCCTTGTCCTACAATGAGCAGTTCTTC.

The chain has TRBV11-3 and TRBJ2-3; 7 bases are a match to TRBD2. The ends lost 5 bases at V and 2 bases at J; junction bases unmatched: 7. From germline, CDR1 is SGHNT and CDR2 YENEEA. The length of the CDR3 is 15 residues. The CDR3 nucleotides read TGTGCCAGCAGCAAAGGCGGGGGTGACACAGATACGCAGTATTTT. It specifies CASSKGGGDTDTQYF. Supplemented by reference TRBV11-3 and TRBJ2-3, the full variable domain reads EAGVVQSPRYKIIEKKQPVAFWCNPISGHNTLYWYLQNLGQGPELLIRYENEEAVDDSQLPKDRFSAERLKGVDSTLKIQPAELGDSAVYLCASSKGGGDTDTQYFGPGTRLTVL.

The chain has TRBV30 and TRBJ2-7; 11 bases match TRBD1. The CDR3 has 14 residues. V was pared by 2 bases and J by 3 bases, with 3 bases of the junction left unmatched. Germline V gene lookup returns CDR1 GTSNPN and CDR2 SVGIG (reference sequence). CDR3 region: CAWSPGQGGYEQYF. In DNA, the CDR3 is TGTGCCTGGAGTCCGGGACAGGGGGGCTACGAGCAGTACTTC.

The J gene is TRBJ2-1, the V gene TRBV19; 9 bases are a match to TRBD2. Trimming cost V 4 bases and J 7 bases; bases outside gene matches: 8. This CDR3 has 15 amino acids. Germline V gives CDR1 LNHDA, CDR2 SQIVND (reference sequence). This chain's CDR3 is CASSTSGTLGNEQFF. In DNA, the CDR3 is TGTGCCAGTAGTACTAGCGGGACCTTAGGAAATGAGCAGTTCTTC.

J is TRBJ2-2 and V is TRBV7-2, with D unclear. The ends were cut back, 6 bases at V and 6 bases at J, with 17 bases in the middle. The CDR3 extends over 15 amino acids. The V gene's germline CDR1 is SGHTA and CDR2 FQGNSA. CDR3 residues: CASSWLPTTPGELFF. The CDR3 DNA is TGTGCCAGCAGTTGGTTGCCGACAACTCCCGGGGAGCTGTTTTTT. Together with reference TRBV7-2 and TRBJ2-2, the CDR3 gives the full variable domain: GAGVSQSPSNKVTEKGKDVELRCDPISGHTALYWYRQSLGQGLEFLIYFQGNSAPDKSGLPSDRFSAERTGGSVSTLTIQRTQQEDSAVYLCASSWLPTTPGELFFGEGSRLTVL.

CDR3 sequence (DNA): TGTGCCAGCAGCTTACGGGACACCGTTACCTACGAGCAGTACTTC. It codes for CASSLRDTVTYEQYF. This chain connects TRBV11-1 to TRBJ2-7, with D tentatively TRBD1 (6 bases). Germline assignment: CDR1 SGHAT and CDR2 FQDESV (reference sequence). V lost 2 bases and J 2 bases, leaving 13 bases between the germline ends. The CDR3 spans 15 residues.

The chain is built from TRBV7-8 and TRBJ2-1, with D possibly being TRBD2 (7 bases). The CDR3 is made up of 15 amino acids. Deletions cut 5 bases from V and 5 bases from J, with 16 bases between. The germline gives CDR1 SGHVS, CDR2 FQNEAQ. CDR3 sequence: CASSLGGPLHNEQFF. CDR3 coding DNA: TGTGCCAGCAGCCTCGGGGGGCCTTTGCACAATGAGCAGTTCTTC. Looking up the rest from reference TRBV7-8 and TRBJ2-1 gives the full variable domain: GAGVSQSPRYKVAKRGQDVALRCDPISGHVSLFWYQQALGQGPEFLTYFQNEAQLDKSGLPSDRFFAERPEGSVSTLKIQRTQQEDSAVYLCASSLGGPLHNEQFFGPGTRLTVL.

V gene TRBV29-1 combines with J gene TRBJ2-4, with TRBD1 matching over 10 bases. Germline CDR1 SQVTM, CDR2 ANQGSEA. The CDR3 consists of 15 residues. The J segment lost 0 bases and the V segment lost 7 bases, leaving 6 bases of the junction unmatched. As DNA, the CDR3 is TGCAGCGCAGTGACAGGGGGCTCAGCCAAAAACATTCAGTACTTC. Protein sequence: CSAVTGGSAKNIQYF.

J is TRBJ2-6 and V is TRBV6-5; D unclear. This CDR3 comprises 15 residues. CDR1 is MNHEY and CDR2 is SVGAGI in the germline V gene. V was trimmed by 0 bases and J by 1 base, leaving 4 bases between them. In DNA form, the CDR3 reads TGTGCCAGCAGTTACTCGAGGTCTGGGGCCAACGTCCTGACTTTC. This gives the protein CASSYSRSGANVLTF.

The CDR3 loop is CASSPPNSYEQYF. CDR3 DNA sequence: TGTGCCAGCTCACCACCGAACAGCTACGAGCAGTACTTC. The chain combines TRBV18 with TRBJ2-7; D is unresolved. Germline V lookup: CDR1 KGHSH, CDR2 LQKENI. V lost 0 bases and J 3 bases, leaving 6 bases between the germline ends. The CDR3 runs to 13 residues.

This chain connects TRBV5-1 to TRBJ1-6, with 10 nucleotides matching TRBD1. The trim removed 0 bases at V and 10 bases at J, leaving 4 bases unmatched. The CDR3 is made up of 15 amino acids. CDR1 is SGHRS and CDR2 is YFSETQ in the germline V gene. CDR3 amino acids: CASSLGGDRGSPLHF. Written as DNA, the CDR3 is TGCGCCAGCAGCTTGGGGGGGGACAGGGGATCACCCCTCCACTTT.

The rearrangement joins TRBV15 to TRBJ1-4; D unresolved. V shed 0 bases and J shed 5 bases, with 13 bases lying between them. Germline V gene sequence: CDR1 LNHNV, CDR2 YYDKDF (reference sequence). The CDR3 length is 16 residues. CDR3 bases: TGTGCCACCAGCAGAGATAGTGCGGGAGGGAATGAAAAACTGTTTTTT. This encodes CATSRDSAGGNEKLFF.

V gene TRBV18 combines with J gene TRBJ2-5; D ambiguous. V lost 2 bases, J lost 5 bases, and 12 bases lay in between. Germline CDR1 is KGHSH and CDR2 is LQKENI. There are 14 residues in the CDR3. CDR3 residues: CASSPSVSGETQYF. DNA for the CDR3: TGTGCCAGCTCACCATCGGTCTCCGGGGAGACCCAGTACTTC.

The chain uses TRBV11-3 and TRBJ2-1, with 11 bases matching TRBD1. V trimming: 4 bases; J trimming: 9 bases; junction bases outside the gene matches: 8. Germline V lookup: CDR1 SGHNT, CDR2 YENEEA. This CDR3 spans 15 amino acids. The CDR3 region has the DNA TGTGCCAGCAGCTCGGACAGGGGGCTCGGGGGTGAGCAGTTCTTC. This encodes CASSSDRGLGGEQFF.

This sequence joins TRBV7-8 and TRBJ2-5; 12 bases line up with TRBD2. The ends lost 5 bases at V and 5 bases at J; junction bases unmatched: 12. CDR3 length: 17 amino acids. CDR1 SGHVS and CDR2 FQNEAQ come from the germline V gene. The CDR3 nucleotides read TGTGCCAGCAGCCCGACTAGCGGGGGTTCTAGAGCGGAGACCCAGTACTTC. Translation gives CASSPTSGGSRAETQYF.

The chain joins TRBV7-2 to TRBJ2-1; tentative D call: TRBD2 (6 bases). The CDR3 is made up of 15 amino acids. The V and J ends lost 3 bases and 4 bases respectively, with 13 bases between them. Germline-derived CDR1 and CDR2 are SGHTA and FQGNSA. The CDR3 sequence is CASSLGGPGYNEQFF. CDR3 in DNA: TGTGCCAGCAGCTTGGGAGGTCCGGGTTACAATGAGCAGTTCTTC.

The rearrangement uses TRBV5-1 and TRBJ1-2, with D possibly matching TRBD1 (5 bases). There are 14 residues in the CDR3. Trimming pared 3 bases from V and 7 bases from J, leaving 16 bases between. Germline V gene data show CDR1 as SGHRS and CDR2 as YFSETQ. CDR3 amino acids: CASSSSVGGTGYTF. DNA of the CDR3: TGCGCCAGCAGCTCGTCAGTGGGGGGGACTGGCTACACCTTC.

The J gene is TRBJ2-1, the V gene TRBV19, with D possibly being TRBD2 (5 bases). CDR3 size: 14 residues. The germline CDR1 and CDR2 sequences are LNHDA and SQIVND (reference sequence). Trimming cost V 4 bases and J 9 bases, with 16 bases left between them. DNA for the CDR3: TGTGCCAGTAGTACCCAATACAGCGGCACTGAGCAGTTCTTC. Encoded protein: CASSTQYSGTEQFF.

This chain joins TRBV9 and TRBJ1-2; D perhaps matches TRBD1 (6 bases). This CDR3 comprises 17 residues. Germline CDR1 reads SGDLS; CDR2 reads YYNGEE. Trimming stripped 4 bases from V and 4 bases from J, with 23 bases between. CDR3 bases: TGTGCCAGCAGCCCCCGGACAGATATCTCTCTGGGCTATGGCTACACCTTC. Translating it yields CASSPRTDISLGYGYTF.